A selection of T cell receptor beta chains follows, all from one sample in a study of OX40 agonist ivuxolimab in advanced cancers. Only in-frame clones appear in the TCRdb table, and some are missing; sequencing was by immunoSEQ multiplex PCR. This repertoire shows tens of thousands of clones, 79% found once; its top ten account for under 13%. Sequencing was performed on CD4+ or CD8+ T cells sorted from blood, taken in a trial of the OX40 agonist ivuxolimab. Receptors were obtained from an adult with an advanced solid tumor such as melanoma, head and neck, liver or kidney cancer. The CDR3 runs from the conserved cysteine through the conserved F or W. The D gene is left open where the match is weak. Some rows mark clone size as missing; the rest say once, few, many or name a class of expanded clone.

cdr3_aa cdr3_nt j_call v_call d_call clone_size
CASSVGPGNTEAFF TGTGCCAGCAGCGTAGGTCCGGGAAACACTGAAGCTTTCTTT TRBJ1-1 TRBV9 . .
CASSQDVGETQYF TGTGCCAGCAGCCAGGACGTCGGAGAGACCCAGTACTTC TRBJ2-5 TRBV27 . .
CASTISGRARTGELFF TGTGCCAGCACCATTAGCGGGAGGGCCCGGACCGGGGAGCTGTTTTTT TRBJ2-2 TRBV5-4 TRBD2 .
CASSLTGTDTEAFF TGTGCCAGCAGCCTGACCGGGACAGACACTGAAGCTTTCTTT TRBJ1-1 TRBV7-9 TRBD1 .
CASSVRAGNTEAFF TGTGCCAGCAGCGTACGGGCAGGGAACACTGAAGCTTTCTTT TRBJ1-1 TRBV9 . .
CASSLTGTASNYGYTF TGTGCCAGCAGTTTAACTGGGACAGCATCTAACTATGGCTACACCTTC TRBJ1-2 TRBV28 TRBD1 few
CASRGYGGNTIYF TGTGCCAGCAGAGGGTATGGAGGAAACACCATATATTTT TRBJ1-3 TRBV6-6 . many
CASRPYGGSDTEAFF TGTGCCAGTAGGCCATATGGGGGGTCAGACACTGAAGCTTTCTTT TRBJ1-1 TRBV19 . medium-sized
CASSQPTRGGTDTQYF TGTGCCAGCAGCCAACCCACCAGGGGAGGCACAGATACGCAGTATTTT TRBJ2-3 TRBV7-9 . .
CASSQGGGDYNEQFF TGCGCCAGCAGCCAAGGGGGAGGCGACTACAATGAGCAGTTCTTC TRBJ2-1 TRBV4-3 . .
CASSFAGSPLHF TGTGCCAGCAGCTTCGCAGGTTCACCCCTCCACTTT TRBJ1-6 TRBV7-8 . once
CASSSGRGTDTQYF TGTGCCAGCAGCTCGGGTCGGGGCACAGATACGCAGTATTTT TRBJ2-3 TRBV11-3 . .
CASSVGGRHTQYF TGTGCCAGCAGCGTAGGAGGCAGGCATACGCAGTATTTT TRBJ2-3 TRBV9 . .
CASSADRDFYGYTF TGTGCCAGCAGTGCGGACAGGGACTTCTATGGCTACACCTTC TRBJ1-2 TRBV13 TRBD1 .
CASSVGRTGGEQYF TGTGCCAGCAGCGTAGGGAGGACAGGGGGCGAGCAGTACTTC TRBJ2-7 TRBV9 TRBD1 .
CASSFSTPGQETYEQYF TGTGCCAGCAGCTTTTCCACGCCGGGACAGGAGACCTACGAGCAGTACTTC TRBJ2-7 TRBV13 TRBD1 .
CASSATGLTDTQYF TGTGCCAGCAGCGCAACGGGACTCACAGATACGCAGTATTTT TRBJ2-3 TRBV9 . .
CASSLLPITNIQYF TGTGCCAGCAGTTTACTACCCATCACAAACATTCAGTACTTC TRBJ2-4 TRBV28 . .
CSVEEGPMDWSSYNEQFF TGCAGCGTTGAAGAGGGACCCATGGATTGGTCCTCCTACAATGAGCAGTTCTTC TRBJ2-1 TRBV29-1 . .
CASSVAGTGYEAFF TGTGCCAGCAGCGTAGCCGGGACAGGGTATGAAGCTTTCTTT TRBJ1-1 TRBV9 TRBD1 few
CASRLSGGRQETQYF TGTGCCAGCAGATTAAGCGGGGGCCGCCAAGAGACCCAGTACTTC TRBJ2-5 TRBV6-6 TRBD2 .
CASSRHQQGRTEAFF TGTGCCAGCAGTCGACATCAACAGGGGCGCACTGAAGCTTTCTTT TRBJ1-1 TRBV6-5 TRBD1 .
CASSVGRSGGGQETQYF TGTGCCAGCAGCGTAGGGCGTAGCGGAGGCGGCCAAGAGACCCAGTACTTC TRBJ2-5 TRBV9 . .
CASRLPGQRDGYTF TGTGCCAGCAGGCTACCGGGACAGAGAGATGGCTACACCTTC TRBJ1-2 TRBV6-5 TRBD1 .
CASSRQNTDTQYF TGTGCCAGCAGTCGACAGAACACAGATACGCAGTATTTT TRBJ2-3 TRBV28 . few
CASKTGHAYEQYF TGCGCCAGCAAAACAGGGCATGCCTACGAGCAGTACTTC TRBJ2-7 TRBV4-3 . .
CASSLEVRNNEQFF TGTGCCAGCAGCTTAGAAGTCAGAAACAATGAGCAGTTCTTC TRBJ2-1 TRBV7-9 . .
CASSAYANRAGDYGYTF TGTGCCAGCAGTGCATACGCCAACAGGGCCGGGGACTATGGCTACACCTTC TRBJ1-2 TRBV28 . .
CASSQAYPNTGELFF TGCGCCAGCAGCCAAGCCTATCCTAACACCGGGGAGCTGTTTTTT TRBJ2-2 TRBV4-3 . .
CASSIWAGVPEQYF TGTGCCAGTAGTATCTGGGCTGGGGTCCCCGAGCAGTACTTC TRBJ2-7 TRBV19 . .
CASRPGPSNEQFF TGTGCCAGCAGGCCGGGACCAAGCAATGAGCAGTTCTTC TRBJ2-1 TRBV7-3 . .
CASSWDTAPEDEKLFF TGTGCCAGCAGTTGGGACACCGCCCCGGAGGATGAAAAACTGTTTTTT TRBJ1-4 TRBV5-6 . .
CASSKGPSTDTQYF TGTGCCAGTAGTAAAGGCCCTAGCACAGATACGCAGTATTTT TRBJ2-3 TRBV19 . .
CASSLAFLAMNTGELFF TGTGCCAGCAGCTTAGCATTTTTGGCAATGAACACCGGGGAGCTGTTTTTT TRBJ2-2 TRBV7-9 . .
CASSPDRALYEQYF TGTGCCAGCAGCCCGGACAGGGCGCTCTACGAGCAGTACTTC TRBJ2-7 TRBV7-2 TRBD1 medium-sized
CASSTEGRGGRGGYTF TGTGCCAGCAGCACCGAAGGTCGTGGGGGGCGAGGTGGCTACACCTTC TRBJ1-2 TRBV11-1 . .
CASYRGGGDFTDTQYF TGTGCCAGTTATCGAGGGGGGGGAGATTTCACAGATACGCAGTATTTT TRBJ2-3 TRBV7-8 . .
CASSFGHISTDTQYF TGTGCCAGCAGTTTCGGACACATTAGCACAGATACGCAGTATTTT TRBJ2-3 TRBV27 . .
CASSSRDRDYNEQFF TGTGCCAGCAGCTCCCGGGACAGGGACTACAATGAGCAGTTCTTC TRBJ2-1 TRBV5-8 TRBD1 .
CASSQGETAYNEQFF TGCGCCAGCAGCCAAGGGGAGACAGCCTACAATGAGCAGTTCTTC TRBJ2-1 TRBV4-3 . once
CASSTWTSADSYNEQFF TGTGCCAGTAGTACCTGGACTAGCGCCGACTCCTACAATGAGCAGTTCTTC TRBJ2-1 TRBV19 TRBD2 .